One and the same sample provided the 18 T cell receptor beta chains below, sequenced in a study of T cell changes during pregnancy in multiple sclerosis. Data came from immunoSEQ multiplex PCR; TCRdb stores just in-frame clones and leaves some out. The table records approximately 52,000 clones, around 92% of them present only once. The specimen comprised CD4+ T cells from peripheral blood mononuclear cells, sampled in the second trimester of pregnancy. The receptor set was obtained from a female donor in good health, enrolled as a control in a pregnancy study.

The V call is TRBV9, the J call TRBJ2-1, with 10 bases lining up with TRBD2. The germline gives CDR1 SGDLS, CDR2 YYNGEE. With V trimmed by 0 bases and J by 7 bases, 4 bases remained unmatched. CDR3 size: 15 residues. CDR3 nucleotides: TGTGCCAGCAGCGTAGAATTAGCGGGAGGAAATGAGCAGTTCTTC. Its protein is CASSVELAGGNEQFF.

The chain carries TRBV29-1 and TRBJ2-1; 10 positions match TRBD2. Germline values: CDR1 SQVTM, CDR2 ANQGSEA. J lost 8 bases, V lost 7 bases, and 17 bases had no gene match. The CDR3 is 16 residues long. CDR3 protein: CSAWGGGAGGIHEQFF. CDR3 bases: TGCAGCGCCTGGGGAGGAGGAGCGGGAGGGATCCATGAGCAGTTCTTC.

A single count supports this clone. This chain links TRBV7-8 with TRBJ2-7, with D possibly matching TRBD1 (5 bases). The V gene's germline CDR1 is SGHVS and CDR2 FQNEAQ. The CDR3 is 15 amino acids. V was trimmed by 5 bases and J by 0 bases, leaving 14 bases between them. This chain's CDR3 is CASSLRQSGSYEQYF. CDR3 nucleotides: TGTGCCAGCAGCCTGCGACAGTCCGGCTCCTACGAGCAGTACTTC.

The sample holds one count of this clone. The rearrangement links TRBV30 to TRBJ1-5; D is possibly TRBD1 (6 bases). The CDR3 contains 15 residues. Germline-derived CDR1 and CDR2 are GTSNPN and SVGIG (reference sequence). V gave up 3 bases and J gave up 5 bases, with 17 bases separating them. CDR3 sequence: CAWSIGGAGDQPQHF. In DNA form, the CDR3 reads TGTGCCTGGAGCATAGGGGGGGCGGGGGATCAGCCCCAGCATTTT. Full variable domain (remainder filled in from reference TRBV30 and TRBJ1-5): SQTIHQWPATLVQPVGSPLSLECTVEGTSNPNLYWYRQAAGRGLQLLFYSVGIGQISSEVPQNLSASRPQDRQFILSSKKLLLSDSGFYLCAWSIGGAGDQPQHFGDGTRLSIL.

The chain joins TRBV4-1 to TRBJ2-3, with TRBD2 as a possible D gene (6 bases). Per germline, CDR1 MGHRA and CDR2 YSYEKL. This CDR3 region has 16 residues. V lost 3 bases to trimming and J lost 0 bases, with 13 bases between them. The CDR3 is CASSQLTGVSTDTQYF. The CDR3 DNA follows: TGCGCCAGCAGCCAGCTAACGGGGGTTAGCACAGATACGCAGTATTTT.

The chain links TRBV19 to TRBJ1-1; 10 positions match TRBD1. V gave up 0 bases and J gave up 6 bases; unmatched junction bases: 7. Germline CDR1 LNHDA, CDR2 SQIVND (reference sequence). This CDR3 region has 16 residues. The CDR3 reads CASSIDTGTGAAEAFF. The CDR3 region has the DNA TGTGCCAGTAGTATAGACACCGGGACAGGGGCGGCTGAAGCTTTCTTT.

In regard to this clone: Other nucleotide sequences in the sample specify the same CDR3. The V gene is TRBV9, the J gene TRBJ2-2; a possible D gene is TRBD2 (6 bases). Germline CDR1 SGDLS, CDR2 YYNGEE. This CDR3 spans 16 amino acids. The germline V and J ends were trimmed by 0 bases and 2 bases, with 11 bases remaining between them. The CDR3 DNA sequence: TGTGCCAGCAGCGTAGGAGGTAGCGGAAACACCGGGGAGCTGTTTTTT. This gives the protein CASSVGGSGNTGELFF.

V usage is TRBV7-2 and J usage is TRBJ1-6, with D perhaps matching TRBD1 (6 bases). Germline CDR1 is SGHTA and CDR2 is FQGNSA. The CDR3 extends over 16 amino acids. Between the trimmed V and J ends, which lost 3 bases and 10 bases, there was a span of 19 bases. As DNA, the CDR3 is TGTGCCAGCAGCTTCTCCGGGACACGGTCTGTATCACCCCTCCACTTT. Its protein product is CASSFSGTRSVSPLHF.

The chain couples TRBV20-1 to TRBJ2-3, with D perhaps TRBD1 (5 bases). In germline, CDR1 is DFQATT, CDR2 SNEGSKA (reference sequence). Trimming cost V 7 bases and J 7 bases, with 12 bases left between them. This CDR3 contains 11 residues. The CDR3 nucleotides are TGCAGTGGGGGCAGGGAAAATACGCAGTATTTT. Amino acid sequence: CSGGRENTQYF.

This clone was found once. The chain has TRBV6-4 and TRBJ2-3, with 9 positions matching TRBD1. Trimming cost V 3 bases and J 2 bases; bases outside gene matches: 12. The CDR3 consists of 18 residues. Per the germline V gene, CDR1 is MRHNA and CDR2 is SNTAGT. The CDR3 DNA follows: TGTGCCAGCAGTGATACCCCCAGGACAGGGGCTTTCACAGATACGCAGTATTTT. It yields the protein CASSDTPRTGAFTDTQYF.

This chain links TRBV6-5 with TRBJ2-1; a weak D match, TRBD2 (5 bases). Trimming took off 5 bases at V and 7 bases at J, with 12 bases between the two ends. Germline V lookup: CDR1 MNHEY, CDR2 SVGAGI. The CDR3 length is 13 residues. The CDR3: CASSVRGGNEQFF. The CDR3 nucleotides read TGTGCCAGCAGTGTCCGGGGTGGGAATGAGCAGTTCTTC.

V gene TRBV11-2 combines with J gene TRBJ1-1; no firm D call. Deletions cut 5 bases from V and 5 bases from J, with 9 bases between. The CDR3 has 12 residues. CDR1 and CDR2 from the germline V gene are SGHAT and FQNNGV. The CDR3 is CASSGSGTEAFF. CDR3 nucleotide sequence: TGTGCCAGCAGCGGGTCCGGGACTGAAGCTTTCTTT.

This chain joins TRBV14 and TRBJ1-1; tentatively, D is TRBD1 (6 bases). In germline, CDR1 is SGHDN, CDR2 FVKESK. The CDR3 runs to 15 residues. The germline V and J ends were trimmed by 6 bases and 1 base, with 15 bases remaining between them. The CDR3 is CASSSYRAGNTEAFF. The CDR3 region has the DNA TGTGCCAGCAGTAGCTACAGGGCTGGGAACACTGAAGCTTTCTTT. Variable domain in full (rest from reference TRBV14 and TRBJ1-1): EAGVTQFPSHSVIEKGQTVTLRCDPISGHDNLYWYRRVMGKEIKFLLHFVKESKQDESGMPNNRFLAERTGGTYSTLKVQPAELEDSGVYFCASSSYRAGNTEAFFGQGTRLTVV.

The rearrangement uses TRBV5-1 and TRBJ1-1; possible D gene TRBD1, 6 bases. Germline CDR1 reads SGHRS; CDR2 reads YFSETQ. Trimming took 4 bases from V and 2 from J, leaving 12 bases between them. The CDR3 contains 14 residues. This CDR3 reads CASSLPTGNTEAFF. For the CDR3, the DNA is TGCGCCAGCAGCCTCCCGACAGGAAACACTGAAGCTTTCTTT.

The CDR3 protein is CASRYAETFNEQFF. The CDR3 DNA reads TGTGCCAGCAGATATGCAGAAACCTTCAATGAGCAGTTCTTC. V and J are TRBV2 and TRBJ2-1; D gene unclear. V lost 6 bases and J lost 6, with 15 bases in between. This CDR3 has 14 amino acids. Germline CDR1 and CDR2: SNHLY and FYNNEI.

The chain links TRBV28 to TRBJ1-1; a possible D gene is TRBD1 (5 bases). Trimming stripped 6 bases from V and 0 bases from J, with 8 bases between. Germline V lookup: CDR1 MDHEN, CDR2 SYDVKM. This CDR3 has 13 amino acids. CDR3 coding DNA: TGTGCCAGCAGAGGGGTTATGAACACTGAAGCTTTCTTT. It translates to CASRGVMNTEAFF. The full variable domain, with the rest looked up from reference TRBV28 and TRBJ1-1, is DVKVTQSSRYLVKRTGEKVFLECVQDMDHENMFWYRQDPGLGLRLIYFSYDVKMKEKGDIPEGYSVSREKKERFSLILESASTNQTSMYLCASRGVMNTEAFFGQGTRLTVV.

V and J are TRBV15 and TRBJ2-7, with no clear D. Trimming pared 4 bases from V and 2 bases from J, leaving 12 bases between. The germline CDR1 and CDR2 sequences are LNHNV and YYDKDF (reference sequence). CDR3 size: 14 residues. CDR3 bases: TGTGCCACCAGCACCGGGTCGGGTACCTACGAGCAGTACTTC. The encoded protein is CATSTGSGTYEQYF.

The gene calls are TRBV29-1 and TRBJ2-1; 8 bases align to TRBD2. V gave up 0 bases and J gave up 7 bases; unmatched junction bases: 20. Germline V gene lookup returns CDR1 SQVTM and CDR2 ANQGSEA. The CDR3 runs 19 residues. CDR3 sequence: CSVEDWGAGSGVLGNEQFF. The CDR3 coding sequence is TGCAGCGTTGAAGATTGGGGTGCTGGTAGCGGGGTTTTGGGGAATGAGCAGTTCTTC.